Shown below are 26 T cell receptor beta chains from a single sample sequenced in a study of identical twins. MiXCR, applied by TCRdb to the 5' RACE reads, yields one record per CDR3 protein. The sample lists hundreds of thousands of distinct CDR3 sequences, 5.5% to 6.5% occurring once. Specimen: naive T cells sorted from blood. These receptors originate from a man in his late teens or twenties in good health.

This clonotype was found many times. V is TRBV6-5 and J is TRBJ1-4, with D possibly matching TRBD1 (6 bases). The V end was cut by 6 bases, the J end by 4 bases, with 15 bases between. Looked up from germline, CDR1 is MNHEY and CDR2 is SVGAGI. The CDR3 runs 15 residues. This chain's CDR3 is CASRYGQPHNEKLFF. In DNA, the CDR3 is TGTGCCAGCAGATATGGACAGCCACATAATGAAAAACTGTTTTTT.

This clonotype showed up many times. The J gene is TRBJ2-1, the V gene TRBV18; no firm D call. The CDR3 runs to 16 residues. V lost 1 base and J lost 0, with 10 bases in between. The V gene's germline CDR1 is KGHSH and CDR2 LQKENI. The CDR3 reads CASSPQGASSYNEQFF. The DNA of the CDR3 is TGTGCCAGCTCACCACAGGGTGCAAGCTCCTACAATGAGCAGTTCTTC.

This clonotype was seen a few times. The V and J genes are TRBV4-1 and TRBJ2-1; no definite D call. CDR3 size: 20 residues. Per the germline V gene, CDR1 is MGHRA and CDR2 is YSYEKL. V lost 0 bases to trimming and J lost 2 bases, with 23 bases between them. CDR3 DNA: TGCGCCAGCAGCCAAGAAGTGGTTGTTTTGGCCGAAAGCACCTACAATGAGCAGTTCTTC. This codes for CASSQEVVVLAESTYNEQFF.

This clonotype was counted ten times or more. The DNA for the CDR3 is TGTGCCAGCAGCCAAGATCCCGGACAGGGGAATCAGCCCCAGCATTTT. This sequence encodes CASSQDPGQGNQPQHF. The J gene is TRBJ1-5, the V gene TRBV4-2; 9 bases align to TRBD1. The CDR3 runs 16 residues. Germline V gene data show CDR1 as LGHNA and CDR2 as YNFKEQ. V lost 0 bases, J lost 4 bases, and 4 bases stayed unmatched.

The chain joins TRBV7-3 to TRBJ2-1; TRBD2 matches at 11 bases. The germline CDR1 and CDR2 sequences are SGHTA and FQGTGA. J was trimmed by 2 bases and V by 5 bases; bases with no gene match: 2. The CDR3 is made up of 15 amino acids. CDR3 sequence (DNA): TGTGCCAGCAGCATGACTAGCGGGACCTACAATGAGCAGTTCTTC. Amino acid sequence: CASSMTSGTYNEQFF.

This clonotype was picked up many times. The chain joins TRBV20-1 to TRBJ2-3; no definite D call. V lost 3 bases to trimming and J lost 1 base, with 8 bases between them. Germline CDR1 is DFQATT and CDR2 is SNEGSKA (reference sequence). The CDR3 extends over 13 amino acids. The CDR3 sequence is CSASRLRTDTQYF. The CDR3 DNA is TGCAGTGCTAGTCGGCTCCGCACAGATACGCAGTATTTT.

The chain has TRBV4-2 and TRBJ2-1; 13 bases are a match to TRBD2. V gave up 0 bases and J gave up 3 bases; unmatched junction bases: 17. CDR1 and CDR2 from the germline V gene are LGHNA and YNFKEQ. The CDR3 covers 22 residues. CDR3 coding DNA: TGTGCCAGCAGCCAAGATACCCCCCAACTAGCGGGAGGGCCTGAGGGCTACAATGAGCAGTTCTTC. This encodes CASSQDTPQLAGGPEGYNEQFF.

The chain has TRBV7-6 and TRBJ2-7; TRBD1 aligns across 11 bases. Germline V lookup: CDR1 SGHVS, CDR2 FNYEAQ. The CDR3 length is 17 residues. J lost 0 bases, V lost 5 bases, and 9 bases had no gene match. The CDR3 sequence: CASSPAAGTGGSYEQYV. The CDR3 region has the DNA TGTGCCAGCAGCCCCGCCGCCGGGACAGGGGGCTCCTACGAGCAGTACGTC.

This clonotype showed up just a few times. This chain uses TRBV29-1 with TRBJ2-1; possibly TRBD1 for D (5 bases). Germline CDR1 is SQVTM and CDR2 is ANQGSEA. The CDR3 spans 14 residues. V was shortened by 5 bases and J by 2 bases, with 13 bases between the two germline ends. The CDR3 coding sequence is TGCAGCGTTTCGATCGTGGACACCTACAATGAGCAGTTCTTC. It yields the protein CSVSIVDTYNEQFF.

This clonotype was seen at least ten times. The chain carries TRBV14 and TRBJ1-1, with a tentative D call TRBD1 (6 bases). The CDR3 has 15 residues. Trimming took 3 bases from V and 0 from J, leaving 11 bases between them. Germline V gene data show CDR1 as SGHDN and CDR2 as FVKESK. The CDR3 DNA reads as TGTGCCAGCAGCCAGCAGGGGCACATGAACACTGAAGCTTTCTTT. This translates into CASSQQGHMNTEAFF.

The rearrangement links TRBV5-4 to TRBJ2-5; TRBD2 aligns across 8 bases. CDR3 length: 14 residues. V lost 4 bases to trimming and J lost 5 bases; unmatched junction nucleotides: 7. The germline V gene has CDR1 SGHNT and CDR2 YYREEE (reference sequence). The CDR3 loop reads CASSPPTSAETQYF. As DNA, the CDR3 is TGTGCCAGCAGCCCCCCGACTAGCGCCGAGACCCAGTACTTC.

This clonotype was counted many times. The V and J genes are TRBV12-3 or TRBV12-4 and TRBJ1-1; the D is unclear. V lost 3 bases and J lost 4, with 0 bases in between. The CDR3 extends over 10 amino acids. This CDR3 reads CASSFTEAFF. CDR3 nucleotides: TGTGCCAGCAGTTTCACTGAAGCTTTCTTT.

This clonotype was recorded at least ten times. This chain connects TRBV12-3 or TRBV12-4 to TRBJ2-3; D is unresolved. Trimming left V 3 bases short and J 0 bases short, with 7 bases between. There are 14 residues in the CDR3. The CDR3 loop reads CASSFARSTDTQYF. CDR3 DNA: TGTGCCAGCAGTTTTGCCCGTAGCACAGATACGCAGTATTTT.

Many counts were recorded for this clonotype. The chain is built from TRBV5-1 and TRBJ2-1, with TRBD2 matching over 7 bases. The length of the CDR3 is 16 residues. V lost 0 bases and J lost 5; bases outside the gene matches: 8. CDR1 and CDR2 from the germline V gene are SGHRS and YFSETQ. CDR3 region: CASSLAAGVPNNEQFF. In nucleotides, the CDR3 is TGCGCCAGCAGCTTGGCGGCGGGGGTTCCTAACAATGAGCAGTTCTTC.

The chain recombines TRBV7-2 with TRBJ2-1; no reliable D call. This CDR3 region has 13 residues. Germline V gene lookup returns CDR1 SGHTA and CDR2 FQGNSA. V was clipped by 0 bases and J by 9 bases, with 9 bases between them. CDR3 sequence (DNA): TGTGCCAGCAGCTTAGCTGTCAGCAGTGAGCAGTTCTTC. Protein: CASSLAVSSEQFF.

This clonotype was seen a handful of times. The V and J genes are TRBV4-1 and TRBJ1-6; unclear D gene. The CDR3 has 11 residues. V lost 1 base and J lost 13, with 5 bases in between. The germline V gene encodes CDR1 MGHRA and CDR2 YSYEKL. The CDR3 here is CASSQGIPLHF. The CDR3 coding sequence is TGCGCCAGCAGCCAAGGTATTCCCCTCCACTTT.

J is TRBJ2-2 and V is TRBV3-1; no clear D gene. The germline CDR1 and CDR2 sequences are LGHDT and YNNKEL (reference sequence). Between the trimmed V and J ends, which lost 0 bases and 2 bases, there was a span of 13 bases. The CDR3 is 17 amino acids. CDR3 loop: CASSQDLVIRNTGELFF. CDR3 nucleotides: TGTGCCAGCAGCCAAGATCTTGTTATTAGAAACACCGGGGAGCTGTTTTTT.

The gene calls are TRBV9 and TRBJ2-3; 7 positions agree with TRBD1. Looked up from germline, CDR1 is SGDLS and CDR2 is YYNGEE. V lost 0 bases, J lost 4 bases, and 5 bases stayed unmatched. The CDR3 is 15 amino acids. The CDR3 DNA is TGTGCCAGCAGCGTAGGGACAGGTAACCCAGATACGCAGTATTTT. Residues: CASSVGTGNPDTQYF. Looking up the rest from reference TRBV9 and TRBJ2-3 gives the full variable domain: DSGVTQTPKHLITATGQRVTLRCSPRSGDLSVYWYQQSLDQGLQFLIQYYNGEERAKGNILERFSAQQFPDLHSELNLSSLELGDSALYFCASSVGTGNPDTQYFGPGTRLTVL.

The sample holds many counts of this clonotype. The chain recombines TRBV20-1 with TRBJ1-4, with 9 bases that match TRBD1. Germline CDR1 is DFQATT and CDR2 is SNEGSKA (reference sequence). CDR3 size: 13 residues. V lost 2 bases, J lost 6 bases, and 1 base stayed unmatched. CDR3 protein: CSARRQGDEKLFF. CDR3 nucleotides: TGCAGTGCTAGAAGACAGGGGGATGAAAAACTGTTTTTT.

In this sample, this clonotype turned up many times. The chain joins TRBV5-1 to TRBJ1-3, with D tentatively TRBD1 (5 bases). Germline V gene data show CDR1 as SGHRS and CDR2 as YFSETQ. The CDR3 contains 15 residues. Trimming stripped 0 bases from V and 0 bases from J, with 7 bases between. This CDR3 reads CASSLDRTSGNTIYF. The CDR3 DNA follows: TGCGCCAGCAGCTTGGACAGGACCTCTGGAAACACCATATATTTT.

The chain combines TRBV28 with TRBJ2-4; no reliable D call. The CDR3 covers 15 residues. Trimming shortened V by 2 bases and J by 0 bases, and 8 bases separated the two germline ends. In germline, CDR1 is MDHEN, CDR2 SYDVKM. CDR3 nucleotides: TGTGCCAGCAGTTTAGAGCCGCTAGCCAAAAACATTCAGTACTTC. Its translation is CASSLEPLAKNIQYF. Looking up the rest from reference TRBV28 and TRBJ2-4 gives the full variable domain: DVKVTQSSRYLVKRTGEKVFLECVQDMDHENMFWYRQDPGLGLRLIYFSYDVKMKEKGDIPEGYSVSREKKERFSLILESASTNQTSMYLCASSLEPLAKNIQYFGAGTRLSVL.

This clonotype has only a few counts. The chain has TRBV27 and TRBJ2-7; D tentatively reads TRBD1 or TRBD2 (5 bases each). Trimming pared 0 bases from V and 4 bases from J, leaving 13 bases between. The CDR3 consists of 15 residues. Germline-derived CDR1 and CDR2 are MNHEY and SMNVEV (reference sequence). CDR3 nucleotide sequence: TGTGCCAGCAGTTTATCGGGACGGTCAGCATACGAGCAGTACTTC. Its protein product is CASSLSGRSAYEQYF.

Many counts were recorded for this clonotype. This chain uses TRBV12-3 or TRBV12-4 with TRBJ2-2, with a weak D call TRBD2 (6 bases). Trimming removed 10 bases from V and 1 base from J, with 19 bases in between. The CDR3 extends over 16 amino acids. The CDR3 DNA reads TGTGCCACCCGGGGGACCGGGACTCGGAACACCGGGGAGCTGTTTTTT. Amino acid sequence: CATRGTGTRNTGELFF.

This clonotype was seen many times. CDR3 sequence: CAISEGPRGTQYF. The CDR3 nucleotides read TGTGCCATCAGTGAGGGCCCACGAGGGACCCAGTACTTC. This chain joins TRBV10-3 and TRBJ2-5; unclear D gene. V was clipped by 2 bases and J by 7 bases, with 11 bases between them. The CDR3 loop spans 13 amino acids. CDR1 and CDR2 from the germline V gene are ENHRY and SYGVKD.

This clonotype came up many times. The chain is built from TRBV30 and TRBJ2-7; D is unclear. This CDR3 has 12 residues. CDR1 GTSNPN and CDR2 SVGIG come from the germline V gene (reference sequence). The V and J ends lost 3 bases and 4 bases respectively, with 10 bases between them. The CDR3 sequence is CAWSPQLYEQYF. The CDR3 bases are TGTGCCTGGAGCCCGCAACTTTACGAGCAGTACTTC. Full variable domain (missing parts from reference TRBV30 and TRBJ2-7): SQTIHQWPATLVQPVGSPLSLECTVEGTSNPNLYWYRQAAGRGLQLLFYSVGIGQISSEVPQNLSASRPQDRQFILSSKKLLLSDSGFYLCAWSPQLYEQYFGPGTRLTVT.

This clonotype has more than one count but fewer than ten. The chain uses TRBV3-1 and TRBJ1-1; no clear D gene. In germline, CDR1 is LGHDT, CDR2 YNNKEL (reference sequence). V lost 3 bases, J lost 6 bases, and 8 bases lay in between. The CDR3 runs 12 residues. In DNA, the CDR3 is TGTGCCAGCAGCCAGCGGTTGGCTGAAGCTTTCTTT. It codes for CASSQRLAEAFF.